Listed below are T cell receptor beta chains from one sample, sequenced in a study of PD-L1 blockade in urothelial cancer. Using immunoSEQ multiplex PCR, the repertoire was profiled, and TCRdb retains in-frame clones only, with some absent. The sample records 95,000 to 150,000 clones, around 86% being singletons. This sample comprised PBMCs, obtained around atezolizumab (anti-PD-L1) treatment. The origin of the receptors is a man between 50 and 59 years old with urothelial cancer. The CDR3 runs from the conserved cysteine through the conserved F or W. The D gene is left open where the match is weak. Only some rows state a clone size, as once, few, many or a class for expanded clones.

>-|once|TRBV15|TRBJ1-5
CATSRDIQPQHF
TGTGCCACCAGCAGAGATATTCAGCCCCAGCATTTT
>-|few|TRBV27|TRBJ1-4
CASSLEGEKLFF
TGTGCCAGCAGTTTAGAGGGTGAAAAACTGTTTTTT
>TRBD1|-|TRBV6-5|TRBJ2-7
CASSYRDRGTYEQYF
TGTGCCAGCAGTTACCGTGACAGGGGAACCTACGAGCAGTACTTC
>TRBD2|-|TRBV28|TRBJ2-1
CASSLGLAGAEQFF
TGTGCCAGCAGTTTGGGACTAGCGGGAGCTGAGCAGTTCTTC
>-|-|TRBV18|TRBJ1-1
CASSLKQGTNEAFF
TGTGCCAGCTCACTGAAACAGGGTACGAATGAAGCTTTCTTT
>TRBD2|-|TRBV19|TRBJ2-3
CASSIDLLAGKTDTQYF
TGTGCCAGTAGTATAGATCTACTAGCGGGGAAAACAGATACGCAGTATTTT
>TRBD1|once|TRBV2|TRBJ1-2
CASSRDRTSYGYTF
TGTGCCAGCAGTCGGGACAGGACCTCCTATGGCTACACCTTC
>TRBD1|once|TRBV10-3|TRBJ2-5
CAIREGQGLQETQYF
TGTGCCATCAGGGAGGGACAGGGACTCCAAGAGACCCAGTACTTC
>-|few|TRBV4-2|TRBJ2-3
CASSQGTDSTDTQYF
TGTGCCAGCAGCCAAGGAACAGATAGCACAGATACGCAGTATTTT
>-|-|TRBV6-5|TRBJ1-1
CASSYLGAGTEAFF
TGTGCCAGCAGTTACCTGGGGGCTGGAACTGAAGCTTTCTTT
>TRBD1|-|TRBV2|TRBJ1-1
CASSFTGGTTEAFF
TGTGCCAGCAGCTTCACAGGGGGGACGACTGAAGCTTTCTTT
>-|-|TRBV19|TRBJ1-1
CASSIYGVGTEAFF
TGTGCCAGTAGTATTTACGGGGTGGGCACTGAAGCTTTCTTT
>-|few|TRBV6-6|TRBJ2-1
CASSVHDNEQFF
TGTGCCAGCAGCGTACACGACAATGAGCAGTTCTTC
>-|-|TRBV7-6|TRBJ2-5
CASSLGRGGPETQYF
TGTGCCAGCAGCTTAGGTAGAGGGGGTCCGGAGACCCAGTACTTC
>-|few|TRBV7-3|TRBJ1-1
CASSPNPGQNTEAFF
TGTGCCAGCAGCCCGAACCCGGGACAGAACACTGAAGCTTTCTTT
>-|-|TRBV6-5|TRBJ2-7
CASSYSYDRNYEQYF
TGTGCCAGCAGTTACTCGTATGACAGGAACTACGAGCAGTACTTC
>TRBD1|-|TRBV7-8|TRBJ2-1
CASSLSWTGRFDEQFF
TGTGCCAGCAGCTTATCGTGGACAGGGCGTTTCGATGAGCAGTTCTTC
>-|once|TRBV18|TRBJ1-2
CASSPTDYGYTF
TGTGCCAGCTCACCTACAGACTATGGCTACACCTTC
>TRBD1|-|TRBV5-1|TRBJ2-5
CASSPGTGGDFATQYF
TGCGCCAGCAGCCCCGGGACAGGGGGCGATTTTGCGACCCAGTACTTC
>-|-|TRBV19|TRBJ1-2
CASSSGYGYTF
TGTGCCAGTAGTAGCGGCTATGGCTACACCTTC
>-|-|TRBV6-5|TRBJ1-2
CASTERSGYGYTF
TGTGCCAGCACCGAGAGGTCTGGTTATGGCTACACCTTC
>-|-|TRBV7-8|TRBJ2-3
CASSLVLSTDTQYF
TGTGCCAGCAGCTTAGTACTAAGCACAGATACGCAGTATTTT
>TRBD1|few|TRBV6-5|TRBJ2-5
CASRGQGGQETQYF
TGTGCCAGCAGGGGACAGGGCGGGCAAGAGACCCAGTACTTC
>TRBD2|-|TRBV7-2|TRBJ2-5
CASSFHELAGDGEETQYF
TGTGCCAGCAGCTTTCATGAACTAGCGGGAGATGGGGAAGAGACCCAGTACTTC
>-|-|TRBV29-1|TRBJ2-5
CSPPRQYF
TGCAGCCCCCCGCGCCAGTACTTC
>TRBD2|-|TRBV15|TRBJ2-7
CATSRAGKLAGGLTYEQYF
TGTGCCACCAGCAGAGCAGGAAAGCTAGCGGGAGGACTCACCTACGAGCAGTACTTC
>TRBD1|-|TRBV19|TRBJ1-2
CASNPTGGGFGYTF
TGTGCCAGTAACCCTACAGGGGGAGGATTTGGCTACACCTTC
>TRBD1|-|TRBV6-1|TRBJ2-2
CASSEYGTGGTGELFF
TGTGCCAGCAGTGAATATGGGACAGGGGGAACCGGGGAGCTGTTTTTT
>-|-|TRBV6-1|TRBJ2-1
CASSELGDEQFF
TGTGCCAGCAGTGAACTAGGCGATGAGCAGTTCTTC
>-|few|TRBV5-1|TRBJ2-7
CASSPGDGREQYF
TGCGCCAGCAGCCCGGGGGACGGTCGAGAGCAGTACTTC
>-|-|TRBV18|TRBJ1-2
CASSLQGAGYTF
TGTGCCAGCTCACTACAGGGAGCTGGCTACACCTTC
>TRBD2|-|TRBV7-3|TRBJ2-1
CASSPRSGRPSYNEQFF
TGTGCCAGCAGTCCTCGGAGCGGGAGGCCCTCCTACAATGAGCAGTTCTTC
>TRBD2|-|TRBV16|TRBJ2-1
CASSQTTSAYEQFF
TGTGCCAGCAGCCAAACTACTAGCGCTTATGAGCAGTTCTTC
>-|-|TRBV21-1|TRBJ2-7
CASRDRVEQYF
TGTGCCAGTCGGGACAGGGTCGAGCAGTACTTC
>TRBD2|-|TRBV5-6|TRBJ2-4
CASSLVGTSGASGYF
TGTGCCAGCAGCTTGGTGGGGACTAGCGGGGCATCTGGGTACTTC
>TRBD1|-|TRBV7-3|TRBJ1-6
CASSLRGQGNSPLHF
TGTGCCAGCAGCTTAAGGGGACAGGGAAATTCACCCCTCCACTTT
>-|-|TRBV5-1|TRBJ2-7
CASSKGSGYEQYF
TGCGCCAGCAGCAAGGGCTCGGGGTACGAGCAGTACTTC
>TRBD2|once|TRBV10-3|TRBJ2-2
CAISDQWTSGRVSNTGELFF
TGTGCCATCAGTGACCAGTGGACTAGCGGGAGGGTATCGAACACCGGGGAGCTGTTTTTT
>TRBD2|-|TRBV5-3|TRBJ2-1
CARSWRAGAYNEQFF
TGTGCCAGAAGCTGGCGCGCGGGAGCCTACAATGAGCAGTTCTTC
>TRBD1|many|TRBV6-6|TRBJ1-2
CASSYSGMDREGGYTF
TGTGCCAGCAGTTACTCGGGAATGGACAGGGAGGGCGGCTACACCTTC
>-|-|TRBV25-1|TRBJ1-4
CASSARGAKLFF
TGTGCCAGCAGTGCCAGGGGAGCAAAACTGTTTTTT
>-|-|TRBV5-1|TRBJ2-4
CASSRGEVAKNIQYF
TGCGCCAGCAGTCGGGGAGAGGTAGCCAAAAACATTCAGTACTTC
>TRBD2|-|TRBV6-4|TRBJ2-3
CASPRREGHGTQYF
TGTGCCAGCCCCCGGCGGGAGGGACACGGTACGCAGTATTTT
>-|-|TRBV19|TRBJ2-1
CASSGPASSYNEQFF
TGTGCCAGTAGTGGGCCCGCCAGTTCCTACAATGAGCAGTTCTTC
>-|once|TRBV19|TRBJ1-3
CASTPGLPPGNTIYF
TGTGCCAGTACCCCGGGACTTCCTCCTGGAAACACCATATATTTT
>-|-|TRBV5-4|TRBJ2-3
CASSLEDSSTDTQYF
TGTGCCAGCAGCTTGGAAGACAGCAGCACAGATACGCAGTATTTT
>-|-|TRBV2|TRBJ1-1
CASTFAPRGVNTEAFF
TGTGCCAGCACGTTTGCGCCTCGCGGGGTTAACACTGAAGCTTTCTTT
>-|-|TRBV29-1|TRBJ1-2
CSVVVGVAYGYTF
TGCAGCGTTGTGGTAGGGGTGGCCTATGGCTACACCTTC
>TRBD1|-|TRBV18|TRBJ1-5
CASSRAGTGTSQPQHF
TGTGCCAGCTCACGAGCCGGGACAGGAACCAGTCAGCCCCAGCATTTT
>-|-|TRBV28|TRBJ1-1
CASSSPSGFEAFF
TGTGCCAGCAGTTCCCCTTCGGGGTTTGAAGCTTTCTTT
>-|many|TRBV7-9|TRBJ1-1
CASSPLEGNTEAFF
TGTGCCAGCAGCCCATTGGAGGGGAACACTGAAGCTTTCTTT
>-|-|TRBV6-1|TRBJ1-4
CASSEALRQLNEKLFF
TGTGCCAGCAGTGAAGCTCTGAGACAGCTCAATGAAAAACTGTTTTTT
>-|-|TRBV9|TRBJ1-3
CASSVATQQAPGLGNTIYF
TGTGCCAGCAGCGTTGCCACTCAACAGGCCCCGGGTTTGGGAAACACCATATATTTT
>-|-|TRBV9|TRBJ1-2
CASSVGGEYGYTF
TGTGCCAGCAGCGTCGGGGGGGAATATGGCTACACCTTC
>TRBD1|-|TRBV6-6|TRBJ1-2
CASSETGALSYGGYTF
TGTGCCAGCAGCGAGACAGGGGCCCTCTCCTATGGCGGCTACACCTTC
>TRBD2|-|TRBV19|TRBJ2-3
CASSIIAGDTQYF
TGTGCCAGTAGTATTATAGCGGGAGATACGCAGTATTTT
>-|once|TRBV5-5|TRBJ2-5
CASSPRTAQETQYF
TGTGCCAGCAGCCCTAGGACAGCTCAAGAGACCCAGTACTTC